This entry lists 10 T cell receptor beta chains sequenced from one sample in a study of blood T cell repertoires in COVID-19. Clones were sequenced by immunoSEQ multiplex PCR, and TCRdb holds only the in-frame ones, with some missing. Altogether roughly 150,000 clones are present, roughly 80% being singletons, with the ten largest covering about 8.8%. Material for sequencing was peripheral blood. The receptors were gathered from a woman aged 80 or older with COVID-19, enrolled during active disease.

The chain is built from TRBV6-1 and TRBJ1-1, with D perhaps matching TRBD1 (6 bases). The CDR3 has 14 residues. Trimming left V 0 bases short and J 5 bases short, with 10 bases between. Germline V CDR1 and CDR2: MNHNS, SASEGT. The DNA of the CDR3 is TGTGCCAGCAGTGAAGCACAGGGTAGGACTGAAGCTTTCTTT. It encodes CASSEAQGRTEAFF.

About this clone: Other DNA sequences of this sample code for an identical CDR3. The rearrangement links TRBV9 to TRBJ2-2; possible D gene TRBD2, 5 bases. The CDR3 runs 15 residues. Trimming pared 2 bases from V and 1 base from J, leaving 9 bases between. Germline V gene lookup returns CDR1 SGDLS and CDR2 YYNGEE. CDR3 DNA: TGTGCCAGCAGCGTGGGCGGGCTGAACACCGGGGAGCTGTTTTTT. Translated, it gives CASSVGGLNTGELFF.

CDR3 bases: TGCGCCAGCAGCCAAGGATCGGGCACTGAAGCTTTCTTT. Its translation is CASSQGSGTEAFF. This chain joins TRBV4-1 and TRBJ1-1; D unclear. This CDR3 has 13 amino acids. The germline V gene has CDR1 MGHRA and CDR2 YSYEKL. Between the trimmed V and J ends, which lost 1 base and 4 bases, there was a span of 7 bases.

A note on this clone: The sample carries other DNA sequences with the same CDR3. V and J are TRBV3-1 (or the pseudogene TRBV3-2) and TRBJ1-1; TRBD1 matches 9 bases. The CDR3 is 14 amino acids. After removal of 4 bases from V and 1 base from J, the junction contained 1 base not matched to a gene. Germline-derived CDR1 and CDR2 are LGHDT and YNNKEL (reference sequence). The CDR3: CASSRTGANTEAFF. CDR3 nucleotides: TGTGCCAGCAGCCGGACAGGGGCGAACACTGAAGCTTTCTTT.

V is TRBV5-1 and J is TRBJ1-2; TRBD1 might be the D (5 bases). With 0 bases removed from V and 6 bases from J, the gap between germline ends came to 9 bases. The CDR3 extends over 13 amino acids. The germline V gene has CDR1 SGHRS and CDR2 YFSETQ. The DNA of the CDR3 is TGCGCCAGCAGCTTGGTAGGGGTGGATGGCTACACCTTC. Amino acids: CASSLVGVDGYTF.

The CDR3 nucleotides read TGTGCCAGCAGCTTAGCTTTCGGGAGTTCTGGCGAGCAGTACTTC. The encoded protein is CASSLAFGSSGEQYF. V is TRBV7-6 and J is TRBJ2-7; tentative D call: TRBD2 (6 bases). The CDR3 is 15 residues long. Trimming stripped 0 bases from V and 6 bases from J, with 15 bases between. Germline CDR1 SGHVS, CDR2 FNYEAQ.

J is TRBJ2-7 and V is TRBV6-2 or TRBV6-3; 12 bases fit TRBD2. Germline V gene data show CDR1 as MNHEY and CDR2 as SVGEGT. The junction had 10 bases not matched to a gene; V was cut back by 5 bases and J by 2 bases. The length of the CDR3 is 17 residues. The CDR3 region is CASSRPGLAGEAYEQYF. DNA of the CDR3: TGTGCCAGCAGTCGCCCGGGACTAGCGGGCGAAGCCTACGAGCAGTACTTC.

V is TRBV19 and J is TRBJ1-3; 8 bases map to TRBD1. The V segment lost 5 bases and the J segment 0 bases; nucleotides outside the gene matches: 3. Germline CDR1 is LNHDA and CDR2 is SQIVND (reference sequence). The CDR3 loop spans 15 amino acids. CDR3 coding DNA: TGTGCCAGTAGTTCTGGGACAGGCTCTGGAAACACCATATATTTT. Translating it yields CASSSGTGSGNTIYF.

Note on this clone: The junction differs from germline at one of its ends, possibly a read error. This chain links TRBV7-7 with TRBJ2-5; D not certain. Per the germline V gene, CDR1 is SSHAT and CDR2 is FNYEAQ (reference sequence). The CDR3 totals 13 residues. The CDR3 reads CASSLSVKETQYF. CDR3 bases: TGTGCTAGCAGCTTAAGCGTCAAAGAGACCCAGTACTTC.

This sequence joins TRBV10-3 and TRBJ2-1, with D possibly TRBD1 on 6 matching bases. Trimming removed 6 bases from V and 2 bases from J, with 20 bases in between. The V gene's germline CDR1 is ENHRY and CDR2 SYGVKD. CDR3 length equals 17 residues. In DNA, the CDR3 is TGTGCCATCAGCCTTGACGCCGGGACAATAACCTACAATGAGCAGTTCTTC. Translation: CAISLDAGTITYNEQFF.